The clone carrying this TCR beta chain was recorded only once. Its antigen is still unknown. The repertoire was sequenced with immunoSEQ multiplex PCR; TCRdb's copy has only in-frame clones and lacks some. The sample consists of 2 million to 2.5 million clones, over 85% of them appearing once. The data were obtained in a study of shared clonotypes between healthy human individuals. Study summary: Each donor had three CD4 naive, three CD4 memory, two CD8 naive and one CD8 memory plate. Overall study results and limits: Generation probabilities of non-shared clonotypes were lower (relative to those shared by all four donors).

V lost 6 bases to trimming and J lost 0 bases, with 9 bases between them. CDR1 is MNHEY and CDR2 is SVGAGI in the germline V gene. CDR3 length equals 14 residues. Material for sequencing was naive CD4+ T cells from PBMCs. The subset is: CD45RA+ positively selected. The V call is TRBV6-5, the J call TRBJ1-5; D perhaps matches TRBD1 (5 bases). The TCR originated in a young man in good health. Some clones in this sample may be carry-over from other donors' samples. CDR3 protein: CASRTALSNQPQHF. CDR3 sequence (DNA): TGTGCCAGCAGGACAGCCCTTAGCAATCAGCCCCAGCATTTT.